One sample yielded the 28 T cell receptor beta chains listed below, sequenced in a study of T-cell reconstitution after alpha-beta-depleted transplantation in children. Library preparation (for TCRbeta) was performed with unique molecular identifiers. A single record per CDR3 protein comes from TCRdb applying MiXCR to the PCR reads. The table records 700,000 to 850,000 distinct CDR3 sequences, around 17% of them present only once. The sequencing used PBMCs, mostly from graft donor cells, collected 360 days after TCRalphabeta/CD19-depleted stem cell transplant. Receptor source: a male patient aged 10 to 17 who had a stem cell transplant for acute lymphoblastic leukemia, so the T cells may come from the graft donor.

This clonotype occurred many times. V usage is TRBV9 and J usage is TRBJ2-1, with D possibly being TRBD1 or TRBD2 (5 bases each). CDR1 and CDR2 (germline): SGDLS, YYNGEE. V lost 4 bases and J lost 5, with 19 bases in between. The length of the CDR3 is 16 residues. CDR3 nucleotide sequence: TGTGCCAGCAGCACCAGAGGGGATTATTTGGACAATGAGCAGTTCTTC. This translates into CASSTRGDYLDNEQFF. Drawing the rest from reference TRBV9 and TRBJ2-1, the complete variable domain is DSGVTQTPKHLITATGQRVTLRCSPRSGDLSVYWYQQSLDQGLQFLIQYYNGEERAKGNILERFSAQQFPDLHSELNLSSLELGDSALYFCASSTRGDYLDNEQFFGPGTRLTVL.

This clonotype was seen more than once but under ten times. The V and J genes are TRBV27 and TRBJ1-1; D gene uncertain. Per the germline V gene, CDR1 is MNHEY and CDR2 is SMNVEV (reference sequence). V was trimmed by 3 bases and J by 0 bases, leaving 11 bases between them. This CDR3 is 15 amino acids long. CDR3 amino acids: CASSFFPLMNTEAFF. CDR3 sequence (DNA): TGTGCCAGCAGTTTTTTTCCGCTTATGAACACTGAAGCTTTCTTT.

This clonotype was detected a few times. The rearrangement uses TRBV5-1 and TRBJ2-3; 9 bases are a match to TRBD2. The length of the CDR3 is 18 residues. Trimming cost V 1 base and J 0 bases; bases outside gene matches: 9. Looked up from germline, CDR1 is SGHRS and CDR2 is YFSETQ. CDR3 coding DNA: TGCGCCAGCAGCTTGAGACGAGCGGGGGGCCCTAGCACAGATACGCAGTATTTT. As protein: CASSLRRAGGPSTDTQYF.

This clonotype was detected many times. V usage is TRBV7-8 and J usage is TRBJ2-1, with D possibly being TRBD2 (5 bases). The CDR3 length is 12 residues. CDR1 and CDR2 (germline): SGHVS, FQNEAQ. V lost 5 bases to trimming and J lost 7 bases, with 9 bases between them. CDR3 residues: CASSRGWNEQFF. Written as DNA, the CDR3 is TGTGCCAGCAGCCGCGGGTGGAATGAGCAGTTCTTC.

The V and J genes are TRBV7-9 and TRBJ2-2; TRBD2 matches 7 bases. With 7 bases clipped from V and 7 bases from J, the junction kept 12 bases outside the gene matches. The CDR3 length is 15 residues. Germline CDR1 is SEHNR and CDR2 is FQNEAQ (reference sequence). Here the CDR3 reads CASTPQGTTNGELFF. The CDR3, as DNA: TGTGCCAGCACTCCCCAAGGGACTACGAACGGGGAGCTGTTTTTT.

This clonotype was detected many times. CDR3 loop: CASRAGQSDGYTF. In DNA form, the CDR3 reads TGTGCCAGCAGGGCAGGACAGTCCGATGGCTACACCTTC. The chain recombines TRBV25-1 with TRBJ1-2; possibly TRBD1 for D (6 bases). The CDR3 length is 13 residues. The V gene's germline CDR1 is MGHDK and CDR2 SYGVNS. V shed 6 bases and J shed 6 bases, with 14 bases lying between them.

V and J are TRBV27 and TRBJ2-5; D possibly matches TRBD1 or TRBD2 (5 bases each). The CDR3 length is 14 residues. CDR1 is MNHEY and CDR2 is SMNVEV in the germline V gene (reference sequence). Trimming took off 8 bases at V and 5 bases at J, with 18 bases between the two ends. The CDR3 nucleotides are TGTGCCAGCGGAGTTCCCACGGGGCGGGAGACCCAGTACTTC. It codes for CASGVPTGRETQYF.

In DNA, the CDR3 is TGCGCCAGCAGCTGGGACAGGGGGCAAGACACCGGGGAGCTGTTTTTT. Translating it yields CASSWDRGQDTGELFF. V is TRBV5-1 and J is TRBJ2-2, with TRBD1 identical over 12 bases. The germline V gene encodes CDR1 SGHRS and CDR2 YFSETQ. This CDR3 is built from 16 residues. V lost 3 bases, J lost 3 bases, and 3 bases stayed unmatched.

This clonotype occurred a few times. The rearrangement uses TRBV7-3 and TRBJ2-1, with a tentative D call TRBD2 (6 bases). Germline lookup yields CDR1 SGHTA and CDR2 FQGTGA. V lost 2 bases to trimming and J lost 8 bases, with 10 bases between them. The CDR3 has 13 amino acids. The CDR3 DNA reads TGTGCCAGCAGCTTATCGACTAGTGATGAGCAGTTCTTC. Translated: CASSLSTSDEQFF.

This clonotype was seen a handful of times. The chain uses TRBV5-1 and TRBJ2-2; D is ambiguous. From germline, CDR1 is SGHRS and CDR2 YFSETQ. Trimming took 1 base from V and 4 from J, leaving 11 bases between them. CDR3 length: 15 amino acids. CDR3: CASSLLAVSTGELFF. CDR3 DNA: TGCGCCAGCAGCTTGTTGGCGGTATCCACCGGGGAGCTGTTTTTT.

V is TRBV10-1 and J is TRBJ2-3; TRBD2 is a possible D gene (5 bases). Germline lookup yields CDR1 WNHNN and CDR2 SYGVQD (reference sequence). The CDR3 has 15 amino acids. V was trimmed by 3 bases and J by 2 bases, leaving 12 bases between them. DNA for the CDR3: TGCGCCAGCAGTGACTCCCAGCGGCACACAGATACGCAGTATTTT. Its translation is CASSDSQRHTDTQYF.

The J gene is TRBJ1-2, the V gene TRBV20-1, with TRBD1 as a possible D gene (5 bases). This CDR3 region has 12 residues. Germline loops: CDR1 DFQATT, CDR2 SNEGSKA (reference sequence). V was clipped by 5 bases and J by 7 bases, with 14 bases between them. The CDR3 loop is CSAPSQGAGYTF. Here the CDR3 DNA reads TGCAGTGCTCCATCTCAGGGCGCTGGCTACACCTTC.

This clonotype was recorded a few times. The V call is TRBV12-3 or TRBV12-4, the J call TRBJ1-5; D gene uncertain. This CDR3 is built from 15 residues. V was pared by 3 bases and J by 0 bases, with 9 bases between. The CDR3: CASSFRGSSNQPQHF. CDR3 in DNA: TGTGCCAGCAGTTTCAGAGGGAGTAGCAATCAGCCCCAGCATTTT.

This clonotype has more than one count but fewer than ten. The chain combines TRBV10-3 with TRBJ1-5; TRBD1 aligns across 7 bases. Unmatched junction bases numbered 5, after V lost 6 bases and J lost 3 bases. Germline V gene sequence: CDR1 ENHRY, CDR2 SYGVKD. The CDR3 is 14 residues long. Here the CDR3 DNA reads TGTGCCATCAGACCCGACAGGGTCAATCAGCCCCAGCATTTT. Translating gives CAIRPDRVNQPQHF.

The chain is built from TRBV6-1 and TRBJ2-1, with 7 bases matching TRBD2. The V segment lost 6 bases and the J segment 4 bases; nucleotides outside the gene matches: 12. This CDR3 is built from 16 residues. Germline CDR1 reads MNHNS; CDR2 reads SASEGT. This chain's CDR3 is CASRKGGLKRYNEQFF. Written as DNA, the CDR3 is TGTGCCAGCAGGAAGGGAGGGCTAAAAAGGTACAATGAGCAGTTCTTC.

The V call is TRBV9, the J call TRBJ2-1; 15 nucleotides line up with TRBD2. This CDR3 contains 18 residues. Unmatched junction bases numbered 4, after V lost 0 bases and J lost 3 bases. The germline CDR1 and CDR2 sequences are SGDLS and YYNGEE. The CDR3 reads CASSVEGLAGGYYNEQFF. For the CDR3, the DNA is TGTGCCAGCAGCGTAGAGGGACTAGCGGGAGGATACTACAATGAGCAGTTCTTC.

This clonotype was counted only a few times. The rearrangement uses TRBV5-1 and TRBJ2-4; TRBD1 matches 8 bases. Looked up from germline, CDR1 is SGHRS and CDR2 is YFSETQ. Unmatched junction bases numbered 7, after V lost 0 bases and J lost 2 bases. CDR3 length: 17 amino acids. The CDR3 loop reads CASSLGSRGLTKNIQYF. CDR3 DNA: TGCGCCAGCAGCTTGGGTAGCAGGGGGCTGACCAAAAACATTCAGTACTTC.

CDR3 nucleotides: TGCAGTGCCACGGGACTAGCGGGAAACGAGCAGTACTTC. Residues: CSATGLAGNEQYF. The V and J genes are TRBV20-1 and TRBJ2-7, with TRBD2 identical over 13 bases. V was pared by 6 bases and J by 5 bases, with 4 bases of the junction left unmatched. The CDR3 totals 13 residues. Germline lookup yields CDR1 DFQATT and CDR2 SNEGSKA (reference sequence).

Many counts were recorded for this clonotype. This rearrangement joins TRBV6-2 or TRBV6-3 to TRBJ2-2; TRBD2 matches 11 bases. V lost 4 bases, J lost 4 bases, and 5 bases stayed unmatched. This CDR3 spans 16 amino acids. CDR1 is MNHEY and CDR2 is SVGEGT in the germline V gene. CDR3 sequence reads: CASSSRLAGRTGELFF. CDR3 DNA: TGTGCCAGCAGTTCCCGACTAGCGGGACGCACCGGGGAGCTGTTTTTT.

This chain uses TRBV11-3 with TRBJ2-5; 8 nucleotides match TRBD1. Germline values: CDR1 SGHNT, CDR2 YENEEA. V lost 5 bases and J lost 11; bases outside the gene matches: 7. The CDR3 spans 12 residues. In DNA, the CDR3 is TGTGCCAGCAGCGGAACAGGGGGAATTCAGTACTTC. Amino acids: CASSGTGGIQYF. The complete variable domain, with remaining parts taken from reference TRBV11-3 and TRBJ2-5, reads EAGVVQSPRYKIIEKKQPVAFWCNPISGHNTLYWYLQNLGQGPELLIRYENEEAVDDSQLPKDRFSAERLKGVDSTLKIQPAELGDSAVYLCASSGTGGIQYFGPGTRLLVL.

This clonotype was found a few times. The chain recombines TRBV7-9 with TRBJ2-1, with D perhaps TRBD1 (5 bases). The germline gives CDR1 SEHNR, CDR2 FQNEAQ (reference sequence). This CDR3 is 15 amino acids long. Trimming left V 6 bases short and J 7 bases short, with 19 bases between. CDR3 loop: CASSSEGHPGNEQFF. CDR3 sequence (DNA): TGTGCCAGCAGTTCGGAAGGACATCCCGGGAATGAGCAGTTCTTC.

V gene TRBV5-1 combines with J gene TRBJ2-2; 11 nucleotides align to TRBD2. The junction had 6 bases not matched to a gene; V was cut back by 4 bases and J by 4 bases. The CDR3 consists of 16 residues. Looked up from germline, CDR1 is SGHRS and CDR2 is YFSETQ. CDR3 loop: CASSRTSGSGTGELFF. The CDR3 DNA reads as TGCGCCAGCAGCCGAACTAGCGGGAGCGGCACCGGGGAGCTGTTTTTT.

The rearrangement uses TRBV4-1 and TRBJ2-2; 12 nucleotides match TRBD1. Per the germline V gene, CDR1 is MGHRA and CDR2 is YSYEKL. CDR3 length: 17 amino acids. J gave up 3 bases and V 4 bases, and 6 bases lay outside the gene matches. CDR3 region: CASSPRGQGADTGELFF. CDR3 coding DNA: TGCGCCAGCAGCCCCCGGGGACAGGGGGCCGACACCGGGGAGCTGTTTTTT.

The table lists this clonotype with a few counts. This chain links TRBV5-1 with TRBJ2-2; 9 bases align to TRBD1. Germline trimming cut 3 bases from V and 6 bases from J; bases unmatched to any gene: 9. CDR1 is SGHRS, CDR2 YFSETQ, per germline. The CDR3 loop spans 16 amino acids. CDR3 bases: TGCGCCAGCAGCTCCCGTTACAGGGGGCAGTCCGGGGAGCTGTTTTTT. It codes for CASSSRYRGQSGELFF.

This clonotype was counted ten times or more. This chain links TRBV12-3 or TRBV12-4 with TRBJ2-7; no clear D. Trimming cost V 5 bases and J 4 bases, with 15 bases left between them. This CDR3 is built from 14 residues. The DNA of the CDR3 is TGTGCCAGCAGTCACCTCCTTTTTGATTACGAGCAGTACTTC. Its translation is CASSHLLFDYEQYF.

This clonotype has more than one count but fewer than ten. DNA for the CDR3: TGTGCCAGCAGCCTGTGGACTAGCGGGAGGGTTAACGAGCAGTACTTC. It is translated as CASSLWTSGRVNEQYF. The chain recombines TRBV14 with TRBJ2-7; TRBD2 matches 15 bases. There are 16 residues in the CDR3. Looked up from germline, CDR1 is SGHDN and CDR2 is FVKESK. V was pared by 4 bases and J by 5 bases, with 6 bases of the junction left unmatched.

This clonotype has more than one count but fewer than ten. The chain employs TRBV4-1 and TRBJ2-7; no definite D call. The CDR3 loop spans 16 amino acids. V was shortened by 1 base and J by 4 bases, with 17 bases between the two germline ends. Germline assignment: CDR1 MGHRA and CDR2 YSYEKL. The CDR3 region is CASSQGPSLGIYEQYF. For the CDR3, the DNA is TGCGCCAGCAGCCAAGGTCCCAGCCTTGGAATTTACGAGCAGTACTTC.

This chain connects TRBV29-1 to TRBJ2-3, with a possible D match to TRBD1 (6 bases). The CDR3 runs 10 residues. Germline V CDR1 and CDR2: SQVTM, ANQGSEA. Trimming shortened V by 7 bases and J by 5 bases, and 7 bases separated the two germline ends. CDR3: CSARGDTQYF. As DNA, the CDR3 is TGCAGCGCCAGGGGAGATACGCAGTATTTT.